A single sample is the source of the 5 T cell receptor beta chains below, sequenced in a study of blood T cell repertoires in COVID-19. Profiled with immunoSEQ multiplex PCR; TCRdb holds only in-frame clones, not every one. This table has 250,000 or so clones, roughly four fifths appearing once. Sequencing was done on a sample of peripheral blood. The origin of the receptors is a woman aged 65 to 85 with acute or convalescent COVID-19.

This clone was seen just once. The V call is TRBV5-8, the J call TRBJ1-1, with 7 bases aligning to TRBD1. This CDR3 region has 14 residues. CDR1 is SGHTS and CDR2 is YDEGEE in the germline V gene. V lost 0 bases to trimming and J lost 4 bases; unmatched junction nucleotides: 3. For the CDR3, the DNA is TGTGCCAGCAGCTTGGGACAGGGCAGCACTGAAGCTTTCTTT. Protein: CASSLGQGSTEAFF.

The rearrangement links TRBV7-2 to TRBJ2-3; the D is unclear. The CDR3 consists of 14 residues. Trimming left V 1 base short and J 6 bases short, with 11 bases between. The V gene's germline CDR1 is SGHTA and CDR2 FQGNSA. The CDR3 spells CASSLVPFPDTQYF. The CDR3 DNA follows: TGTGCCAGCAGCTTAGTCCCATTCCCCGATACGCAGTATTTT.

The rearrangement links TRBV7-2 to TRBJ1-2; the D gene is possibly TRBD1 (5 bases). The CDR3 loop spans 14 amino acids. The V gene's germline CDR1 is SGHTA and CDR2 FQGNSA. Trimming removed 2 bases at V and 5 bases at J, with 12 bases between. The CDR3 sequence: CASSLLVGGYGYTF. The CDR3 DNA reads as TGTGCCAGCAGCTTATTGGTGGGGGGGTATGGCTACACCTTC.

CDR3 DNA: TGTGCCAGTAGTATAAGGACAGCTAACTATGGCTACACCTTC. This translates into CASSIRTANYGYTF. The J gene is TRBJ1-2, the V gene TRBV19; a weak D match, TRBD1 (6 bases). Trimming removed 2 bases from V and 0 bases from J, with 7 bases in between. The germline CDR1 and CDR2 sequences are LNHDA and SQIVND (reference sequence). The CDR3 has 14 residues.

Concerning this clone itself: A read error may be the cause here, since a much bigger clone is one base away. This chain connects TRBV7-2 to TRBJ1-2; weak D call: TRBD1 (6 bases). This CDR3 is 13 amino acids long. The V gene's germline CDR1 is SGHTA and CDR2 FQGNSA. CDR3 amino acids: CASSLADSDGCTF. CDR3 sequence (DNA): TGTGCCAGCAGCCTAGCGGACAGCGATGGCTGCACCTTC.